These 11 T cell receptor beta chains share one sample of origin, sequenced in a study of shared clonotypes between healthy human individuals (dated by TCRdb to 2018 to 2020). The library was generated by the immunoSEQ multiplex PCR assay. The immuneACCESS repertoire file appears here via TCRdb, limited to in-frame rearrangements. These files lack a portion of the clones; in checked studies, under half of the deficit traces to unresolved V genes, and the cause of the others is not known. A total of more than 550,000 clones appear in this sample, around 70% of them only once. The ten largest account for around 1.8% of the sample. The sample was memory CD4+ T cells sorted from blood. In light of the paper, this sample's cell subset or site label describes: CD45RA-negative fraction. These receptors all come from a woman aged 25 to 45 in good health.

CDR3 nucleotide sequence: TGTGCCAGCTCACCCCAGGGCAGGGTGGAAAAACTGTTTTTT. It yields the protein CASSPQGRVEKLFF. V is TRBV18 and J is TRBJ1-4; D might be TRBD1 (5 bases). CDR1 and CDR2 from the germline V gene are KGHSH and LQKENI. CDR3 length: 14 residues. V lost 3 bases and J lost 8, with 13 bases in between.

The chain couples TRBV2 to TRBJ2-1, with TRBD1 identical over 11 bases. The junction had 8 bases not matched to a gene; V was cut back by 7 bases and J by 9 bases. The CDR3 runs 14 residues. Germline loops: CDR1 SNHLY, CDR2 FYNNEI. Written as DNA, the CDR3 is TGTGCCAGCACGAGGGACAGGGGGTCCGGTGAGCAGTTCTTC. As protein: CASTRDRGSGEQFF. Together with reference TRBV2 and TRBJ2-1, the CDR3 gives the full variable domain: EPEVTQTPSHQVTQMGQEVILRCVPISNHLYFYWYRQILGQKVEFLVSFYNNEISEKSEIFDDQFSVERPDGSNFTLKIRSTKLEDSAMYFCASTRDRGSGEQFFGPGTRLTVL.

Remarks on this clone: This CDR3 is also generated by other DNA sequences in the sample. The V gene is TRBV6-6, the J gene TRBJ1-5; D gene ambiguous. Germline values: CDR1 MNHNY, CDR2 SVGAGI (reference sequence). CDR3 length: 13 amino acids. V lost 3 bases and J lost 0, with 3 bases in between. CDR3 sequence reads: CASSYGSNQPQHF. In nucleotides, the CDR3 is TGTGCCAGCAGTTATGGTAGCAATCAGCCCCAGCATTTT.

The V call is TRBV30, the J call TRBJ1-3, with TRBD1 matching over 7 bases. V lost 5 bases, J lost 0 bases, and 4 bases stayed unmatched. There are 14 residues in the CDR3. The germline gives CDR1 GTSNPN, CDR2 SVGIG (reference sequence). CDR3 loop: CAWRDSLSGNTIYF. In DNA, the CDR3 is TGTGCCTGGCGGGACAGCCTCTCTGGAAACACCATATATTTT.

This chain links TRBV5-8 with TRBJ2-5; possibly TRBD1 for D (6 bases). V dropped 4 bases and J dropped 5 bases, with 21 bases sitting between them. The CDR3 totals 16 residues. The germline CDR1 and CDR2 sequences are SGHTS and YDEGEE. As DNA, the CDR3 is TGTGCCAGCAGCCCTAAGGGCCGTGGACAGTCGGAGACCCAGTACTTC. Translation: CASSPKGRGQSETQYF.

J is TRBJ2-7 and V is TRBV11-2; D remains ambiguous. Germline V lookup: CDR1 SGHAT, CDR2 FQNNGV. The germline V and J ends were trimmed by 5 bases and 3 bases, with 11 bases remaining between them. This CDR3 has 13 amino acids. The CDR3, as DNA: TGTGCCAGCAGCCAAGATCTCCTCTACGAGCAGTACTTC. This codes for CASSQDLLYEQYF.

This clone was detected once. Other nucleotide sequences from this sample produce the same CDR3. This sequence joins TRBV7-2 and TRBJ2-5; D ambiguous. CDR1 is SGHTA, CDR2 FQGNSA, per germline. V lost 2 bases, J lost 5 bases, and 6 bases lay in between. CDR3 length: 12 amino acids. The CDR3 nucleotides are TGTGCCAGCAGCTTATTCCAGGAGACCCAGTACTTC. The encoded protein is CASSLFQETQYF. The whole variable domain, filled in from reference TRBV7-2 and TRBJ2-5, reads GAGVSQSPSNKVTEKGKDVELRCDPISGHTALYWYRQSLGQGLEFLIYFQGNSAPDKSGLPSDRFSAERTGGSVSTLTIQRTQQEDSAVYLCASSLFQETQYFGPGTRLLVL.

In this sample, this clone turned up many times. This chain connects TRBV25-1 to TRBJ2-1; perhaps D is TRBD1 or TRBD2 (5 bases each). Deletions cut 4 bases from V and 4 bases from J, with 23 bases between. Germline V gene sequence: CDR1 MGHDK, CDR2 SYGVNS. This CDR3 region has 18 residues. The CDR3 coding sequence is TGTGCCAGCAGTGGAGGGGCGCTGGGTACAGATATTTACAATGAGCAGTTCTTC. It yields the protein CASSGGALGTDIYNEQFF.

This clone showed up just once. The chain couples TRBV19 to TRBJ2-1; 7 bases fit TRBD2. CDR1 is LNHDA, CDR2 SQIVND, per germline (reference sequence). This CDR3 region has 14 residues. Losses at the gene ends were 6 bases for V and 8 bases for J; bases not matched to a gene: 10. The CDR3 DNA sequence: TGTGCCAGTAGGTCTAGCGGCTTTATAGATGAGCAGTTCTTC. This sequence encodes CASRSSGFIDEQFF.

The table lists this clone with many counts. The V and J genes are TRBV5-4 and TRBJ2-7, with D uncertain. This CDR3 spans 16 amino acids. Trimming pared 0 bases from V and 3 bases from J, leaving 16 bases between. CDR1 is SGHNT, CDR2 YYREEE, per germline (reference sequence). The CDR3 spells CASSLGVSLSFYEQYF. The CDR3 DNA sequence: TGTGCCAGCAGCTTGGGTGTTTCTCTAAGCTTCTACGAGCAGTACTTC.

V usage is TRBV5-8 and J usage is TRBJ2-7; 9 positions agree with TRBD1. This CDR3 is built from 14 residues. V shed 0 bases, J shed 3 bases, and the junction held 1 base outside the gene matches. In germline, CDR1 is SGHTS, CDR2 YDEGEE. The CDR3 DNA reads TGTGCCAGCAGCTTGGGGACAGGGGTCTACGAGCAGTACTTC. Amino acid sequence: CASSLGTGVYEQYF.